Sequencing of this T cell receptor (beta chain) was carried out in a study of shared clonotypes between healthy human individuals. The data were produced by immunoSEQ multiplex PCR, yet TCRdb's version contains in-frame clones alone and is incomplete. Among millions of clones listed, just over 90% were seen once. V was pared by 5 bases and J by 5 bases, with 22 bases between. This CDR3 region has 18 residues. The germline V gene has CDR1 MGHDK and CDR2 SYGVNS. CD45RO-negative, CCR7-selected cells formed the naive CD8 fraction, which excluded terminally differentiated effector memory CD45RA+ cells. The clonotype was recovered from a man between 18 and 29 years old in good health. Some clones in this sample may be carry-over from other donors' samples. The rearrangement links TRBV25-1 to TRBJ2-6, with D possibly matching TRBD1 (5 bases). The specimen sequenced was naive CD8+ T cells from PBMCs. The CDR3 bases are TGTGCCAGCAGTAAGCCCTCAACTGGACAAAGTCGGGCCAACGTCCTGACTTTC. Translating gives CASSKPSTGQSRANVLTF.